This TCR beta chain appears in the sequencing data of a study of blood T cell repertoires in COVID-19. Whole-study context: The origin of the acute and convalescent COVID-19 samples was the United States, Italy and Spain. Sample material is recorded as cDNA or gDNA derived from T cells, B-cell-depleted T cells, or PBMCs.

In Seattle, patients joined the study during active infection and were tracked longitudinally. Per the original methods: Nucleated cell number was recorded as an estimate derived from reference gene primer amplification. Measured with immunoSEQ multiplex PCR; TCRdb has only the in-frame clones, and not every one. The V and J calls and clone size are taken from that table; D and trimming were inferred from the DNA. This sample has 220,000 or so clones, with 92% found just once. The sample taken for sequencing was peripheral blood. This sequence originates from a man in his 60s with COVID-19, enrolled during active disease.

Here the CDR3 reads CASSEKGRGSYNSPLHF. CDR3 nucleotide sequence: TGTGCCAGCAGCGAAAAAGGACGGGGATCCTATAATTCACCCCTCCACTTT. V gene TRBV7-9 combines with J gene TRBJ1-6; no definite D call. CDR1 SEHNR and CDR2 FQNEAQ come from the germline V gene (reference sequence). The CDR3 totals 17 residues. V lost 5 bases, J lost 1 base, and 15 bases lay in between. The variable domain in full, completed from reference TRBV7-9 and TRBJ1-6, reads DTGVSQNPRHKITKRGQNVTFRCDPISEHNRLYWYRQTLGQGPEFLTYFQNEAQLEKSRLLSDRFSAERPKGSFSTLEIQRTEQGDSAMYLCASSEKGRGSYNSPLHFGNGTRLTVT.